This T cell receptor beta chain originates from a study of T cells after yellow fever vaccination. CDR1 DFQATT and CDR2 SNEGSKA come from the germline V gene (reference sequence). The CDR3 has 17 amino acids. The V end was cut by 6 bases, the J end by 6 bases, with 29 bases between. Study-wide findings and caveats: Most clones from primary vaccination were detected again post-booster (around 95% CD4, 88% CD8). A limited proportion of clonotypes was detected within both the CD4 and CD8 compartments. Peaking on day 5 versus 15, the secondary response was faster but weaker. Abundant clonotypes from the bulk population could contaminate FACS-sorted repertoires.

A single record per CDR3 protein comes from TCRdb applying MiXCR to the 5' RACE reads. The sample has 280,000 or so distinct CDR3 sequences, less than 9.5% seen once. Worth noting for this clonotype: Antigen: not known.

Sequenced here: CD4+ T cells sorted from PBMCs, sampled 5 days after the yellow fever booster vaccination. The TCR comes from a man aged 18 to 30 who received the YFV17D yellow fever vaccine. This chain joins TRBV20-1 and TRBJ1-2, with D possibly matching TRBD1 (6 bases). Here the CDR3 DNA reads TGCAGTGCCCTTCGGCGGCAGGGGCAAAGTCATGGGCATGGCTACACCTTC. It specifies CSALRRQGQSHGHGYTF.